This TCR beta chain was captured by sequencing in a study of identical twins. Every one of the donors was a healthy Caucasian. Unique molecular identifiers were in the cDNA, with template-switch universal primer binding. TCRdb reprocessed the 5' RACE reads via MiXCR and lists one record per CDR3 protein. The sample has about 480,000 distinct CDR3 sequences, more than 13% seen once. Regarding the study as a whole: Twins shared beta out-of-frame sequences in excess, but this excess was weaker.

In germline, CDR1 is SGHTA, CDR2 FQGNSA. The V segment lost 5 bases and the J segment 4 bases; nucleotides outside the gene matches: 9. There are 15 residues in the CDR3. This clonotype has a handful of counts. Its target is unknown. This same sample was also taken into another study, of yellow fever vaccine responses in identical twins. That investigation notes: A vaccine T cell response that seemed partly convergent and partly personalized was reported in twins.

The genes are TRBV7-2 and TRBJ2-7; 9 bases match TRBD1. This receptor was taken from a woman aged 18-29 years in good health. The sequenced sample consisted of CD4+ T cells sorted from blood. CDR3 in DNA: TGTGCCAGCAGCCCAACTCGGGACAGGGATTACGAGCAGTACTTC. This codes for CASSPTRDRDYEQYF.